A single TCR beta chain is shown here with its context. Its antigen has not been determined. No base-level quality is on record; no much larger clone is a single base apart. This entry comes from a study of blood T cell repertoires in COVID-19 (dated by TCRdb to 2020 to 2022). Broadly, across the study: Samples from collaborators originated in the United States, Italy and Spain and spanned both the acute and convalescent phases of COVID-19. Where HLA class I and class II types were available, the types were taken from metadata supplied by the sample provider, not from assay-based typing. Samples came from the ongoing ImmuneRACE study (first 160 participants) plus 1,254 subjects from 6 global collaborators. Sample metadata almost always included a de-identified subject ID, COVID-19 status, age in years and sex. Deeply sampled blood TCRbeta repertoires from subjects exposed to, actively infected with, or recovered from COVID-19 were included in the dataset. The repertoires were made available in a free public database intended to serve as a resource for research on the immune response to SARS-CoV-2. The prospective study material was composed of cDNA or gDNA derived from T cells, B-cell-depleted T cells, or PBMCs. The paper's findings and limits, for the study overall: The amount of clinical and demographic metadata varied by source and participant and was provided uncurated.

The germline V and J ends show losses of 8 bases and 4 bases respectively, and no gene match explains 13 bases of the junction. The CDR3 covers 17 residues, taking in both the cysteine and the phenylalanine. Only the CDR3 DNA is retained, 51 bases long and in frame from the first base. The germline V gene yields LGHNA for CDR1 and YSLEER for CDR2. Collaborating institutions collected whole blood in K2EDTA tubes following their own protocols. For TCRbeta analysis, collaborator samples were shipped as frozen whole blood, as isolated PBMCs, or as DNA extracted from either sample type. TCRbeta CDR3 regions were amplified from genomic DNA using the immunoSEQ Assay, a bias-controlled multiplex PCR. From the authors' description of their analysis: Nucleated cell counts per sample were estimated from amplification of reference gene primers within the assay. To quantify the absolute abundance of each unique TCRbeta CDR3 rearrangement, sequence reads were collapsed and filtered. For each sample, productive Simpson clonality was calculated by taking the square root of Simpson's diversity index across productive rearrangements. What TCRdb holds here is the immuneACCESS table cut down to in-frame rearrangements. Part of the clones is not present; checked against another copy, under half of the missing clones reflect an unresolved V gene, and the others are unexplained. V and J calls and clone size are copied from that table; D and trimming were computed from the DNA. This sample has about 260,000 clones in its table, and roughly 88% of those were observed once. The top ten clones comprise more than 0.55% of the sample.

The material sequenced was peripheral blood. This chain is built from TRBV4-3 and TRBJ2-6, with TRBD2 matching 8 junction bases. The source is a human donor in a cohort sampled during active COVID-19. CDR3 region: CASGLDGRGAGANVLTF. The nucleotide sequence reads TGCGCCAGCGGCTTAGACGGGCGGGGGGCGGGGGCCAACGTCCTGACTTTC.